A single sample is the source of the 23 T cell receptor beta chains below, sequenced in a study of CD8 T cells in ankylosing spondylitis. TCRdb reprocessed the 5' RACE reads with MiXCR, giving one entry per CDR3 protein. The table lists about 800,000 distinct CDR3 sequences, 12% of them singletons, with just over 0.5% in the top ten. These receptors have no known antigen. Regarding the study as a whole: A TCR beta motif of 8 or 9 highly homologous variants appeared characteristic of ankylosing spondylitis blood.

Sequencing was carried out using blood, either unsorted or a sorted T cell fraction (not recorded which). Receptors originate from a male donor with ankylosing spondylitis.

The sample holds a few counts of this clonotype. The CDR3 coding sequence is TGTGCCAGCGGCCCGGGACAGTCCTACGAGCAGTACTTC. This encodes CASGPGQSYEQYF. J is TRBJ2-7 and V is TRBV28, with 7 bases that match TRBD1. J lost 1 base, V lost 8 bases, and 5 bases had no gene match. CDR1 is MDHEN and CDR2 is SYDVKM in the germline V gene. This CDR3 comprises 13 residues.

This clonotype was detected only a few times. The CDR3 DNA reads as TGTGCCAGCAGCCCGGCAGGGATCGGGAACACTGAAGCTTTCTTT. Residues: CASSPAGIGNTEAFF. The chain carries TRBV14 and TRBJ1-1; tentative D call: TRBD1 (5 bases). V lost 4 bases and J 1 base, leaving 13 bases between the germline ends. From germline, CDR1 is SGHDN and CDR2 FVKESK. The CDR3 contains 15 residues.

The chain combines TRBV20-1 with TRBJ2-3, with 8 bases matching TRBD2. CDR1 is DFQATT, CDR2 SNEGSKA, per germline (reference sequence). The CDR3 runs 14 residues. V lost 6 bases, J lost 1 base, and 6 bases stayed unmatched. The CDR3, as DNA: TGCAGTGCAGTAACTAGCGGTCGCACAGATACGCAGTATTTT. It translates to CSAVTSGRTDTQYF.

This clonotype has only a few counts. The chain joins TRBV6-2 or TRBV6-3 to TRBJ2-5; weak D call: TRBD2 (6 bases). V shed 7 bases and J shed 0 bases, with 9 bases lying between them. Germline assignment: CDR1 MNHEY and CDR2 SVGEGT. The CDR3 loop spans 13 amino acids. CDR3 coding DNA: TGTGCCAGCATAGCGGTATACCAAGAGACCCAGTACTTC. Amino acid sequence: CASIAVYQETQYF.

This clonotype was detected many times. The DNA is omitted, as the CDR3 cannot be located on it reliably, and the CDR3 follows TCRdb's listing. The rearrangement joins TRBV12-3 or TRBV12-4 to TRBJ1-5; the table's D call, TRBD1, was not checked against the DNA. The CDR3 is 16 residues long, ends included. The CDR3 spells CASSTSRDSRRQPQHF.

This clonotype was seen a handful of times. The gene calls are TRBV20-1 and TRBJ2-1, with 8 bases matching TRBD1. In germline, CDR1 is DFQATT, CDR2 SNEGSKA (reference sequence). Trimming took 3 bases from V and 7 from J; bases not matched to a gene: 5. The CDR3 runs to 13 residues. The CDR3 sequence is CSASRGRMNEQFF. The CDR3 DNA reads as TGCAGTGCTAGCAGGGGGCGGATGAATGAGCAGTTCTTC.

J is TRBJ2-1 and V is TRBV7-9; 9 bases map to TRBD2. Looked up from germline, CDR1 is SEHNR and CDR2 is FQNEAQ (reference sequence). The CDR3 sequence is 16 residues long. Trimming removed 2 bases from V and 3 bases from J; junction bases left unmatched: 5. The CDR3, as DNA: TGTGCCAGCAGCTTATTAAGGACTAGCGACTACAATGAGCAGTTCTTC. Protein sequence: CASSLLRTSDYNEQFF. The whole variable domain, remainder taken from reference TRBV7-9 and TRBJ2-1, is DTGVSQNPRHKITKRGQNVTFRCDPISEHNRLYWYRQTLGQGPEFLTYFQNEAQLEKSRLLSDRFSAERPKGSFSTLEIQRTEQGDSAMYLCASSLLRTSDYNEQFFGPGTRLTVL.

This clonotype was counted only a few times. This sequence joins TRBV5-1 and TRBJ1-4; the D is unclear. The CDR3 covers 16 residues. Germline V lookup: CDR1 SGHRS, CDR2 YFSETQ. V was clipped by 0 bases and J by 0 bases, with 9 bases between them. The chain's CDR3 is CASSLGSTATNEKLFF. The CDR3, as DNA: TGCGCCAGCAGCTTGGGCAGTACTGCAACTAATGAAAAACTGTTTTTT.

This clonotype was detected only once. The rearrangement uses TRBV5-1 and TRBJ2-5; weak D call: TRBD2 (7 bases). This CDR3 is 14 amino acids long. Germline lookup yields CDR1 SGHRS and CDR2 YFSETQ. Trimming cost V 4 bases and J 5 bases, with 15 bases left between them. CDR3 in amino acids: CASSVRGAGETQYF. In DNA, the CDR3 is TGCGCCAGCAGCGTCCGGGGGGCCGGGGAGACCCAGTACTTC.

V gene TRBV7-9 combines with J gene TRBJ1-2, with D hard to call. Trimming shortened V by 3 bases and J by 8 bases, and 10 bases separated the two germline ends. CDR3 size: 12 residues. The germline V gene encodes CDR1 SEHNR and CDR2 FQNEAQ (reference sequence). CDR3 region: CASSFPTGGYTF. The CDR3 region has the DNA TGTGCCAGCAGCTTCCCTACGGGCGGCTACACCTTC.

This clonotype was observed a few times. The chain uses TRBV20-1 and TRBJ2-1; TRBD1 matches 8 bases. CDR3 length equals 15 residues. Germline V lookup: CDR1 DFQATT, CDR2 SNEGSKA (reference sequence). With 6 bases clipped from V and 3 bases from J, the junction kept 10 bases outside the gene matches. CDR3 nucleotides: TGCAGTGCCGGGGGCGACAGGGGCCTCTACAATGAGCAGTTCTTC. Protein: CSAGGDRGLYNEQFF.

In nucleotides, the CDR3 is TGTGCCTGGACCCCGGGACTAGCGGGGTACAATGAGCAGTTCTTC. Encoded protein: CAWTPGLAGYNEQFF. This sequence joins TRBV30 and TRBJ2-1; 13 bases map to TRBD2. The CDR3 loop spans 15 amino acids. The trim removed 4 bases at V and 4 bases at J, leaving 4 bases unmatched. From germline, CDR1 is GTSNPN and CDR2 SVGIG (reference sequence).

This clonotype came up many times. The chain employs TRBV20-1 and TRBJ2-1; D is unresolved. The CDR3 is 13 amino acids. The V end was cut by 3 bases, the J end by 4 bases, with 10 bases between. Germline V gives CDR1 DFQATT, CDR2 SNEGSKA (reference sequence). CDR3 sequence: CSASPSRYNEQFF. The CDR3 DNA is TGCAGTGCTAGCCCTTCACGATACAATGAGCAGTTCTTC.

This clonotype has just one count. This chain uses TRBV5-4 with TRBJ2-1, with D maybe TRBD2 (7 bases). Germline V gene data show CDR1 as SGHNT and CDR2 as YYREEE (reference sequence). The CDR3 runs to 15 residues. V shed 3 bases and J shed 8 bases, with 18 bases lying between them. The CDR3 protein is CASSSARGGDHEQFF. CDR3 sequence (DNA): TGTGCCAGCAGCTCGGCGAGAGGGGGGGACCATGAGCAGTTCTTC.

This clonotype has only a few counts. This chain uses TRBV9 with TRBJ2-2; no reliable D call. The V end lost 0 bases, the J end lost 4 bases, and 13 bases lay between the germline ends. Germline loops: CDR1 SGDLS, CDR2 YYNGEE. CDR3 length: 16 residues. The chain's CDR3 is CASSVVGGWGTGELFF. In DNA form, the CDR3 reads TGTGCCAGCAGCGTAGTCGGTGGCTGGGGCACCGGGGAGCTGTTTTTT. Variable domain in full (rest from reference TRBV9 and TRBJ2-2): DSGVTQTPKHLITATGQRVTLRCSPRSGDLSVYWYQQSLDQGLQFLIQYYNGEERAKGNILERFSAQQFPDLHSELNLSSLELGDSALYFCASSVVGGWGTGELFFGEGSRLTVL.

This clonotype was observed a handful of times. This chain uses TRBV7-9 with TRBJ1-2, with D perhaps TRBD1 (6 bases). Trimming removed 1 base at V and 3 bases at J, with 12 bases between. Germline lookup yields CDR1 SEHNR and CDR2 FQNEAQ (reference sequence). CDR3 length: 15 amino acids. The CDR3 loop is CASSLGTEEDYGYTF. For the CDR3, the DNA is TGTGCCAGCAGCTTAGGGACAGAAGAGGACTATGGCTACACCTTC.

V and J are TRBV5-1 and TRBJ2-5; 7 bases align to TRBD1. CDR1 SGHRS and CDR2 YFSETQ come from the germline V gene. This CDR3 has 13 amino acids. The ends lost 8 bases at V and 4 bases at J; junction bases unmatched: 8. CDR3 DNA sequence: TGCGCCAGTACTACAGGGGTAGGAGAGACCCAGTACTTC. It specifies CASTTGVGETQYF. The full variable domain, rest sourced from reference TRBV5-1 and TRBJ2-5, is KAGVTQTPRYLIKTRGQQVTLSCSPISGHRSVSWYQQTPGQGLQFLFEYFSETQRNKGNFPGRFSGRQFSNSRSEMNVSTLELGDSALYLCASTTGVGETQYFGPGTRLLVL.

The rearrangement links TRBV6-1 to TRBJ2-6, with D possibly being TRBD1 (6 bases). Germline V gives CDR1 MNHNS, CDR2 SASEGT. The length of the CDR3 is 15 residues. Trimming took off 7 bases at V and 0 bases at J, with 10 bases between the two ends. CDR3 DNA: TGTGCCAGCAACACAGGGTCCTCTGGGGCCAACGTCCTGACTTTC. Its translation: CASNTGSSGANVLTF.

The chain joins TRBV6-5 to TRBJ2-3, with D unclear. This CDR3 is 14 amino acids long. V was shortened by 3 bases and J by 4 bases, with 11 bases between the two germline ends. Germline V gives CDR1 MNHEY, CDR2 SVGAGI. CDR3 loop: CASSYRSLADTQYF. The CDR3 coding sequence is TGTGCCAGCAGTTATAGGAGTTTGGCAGATACGCAGTATTTT.

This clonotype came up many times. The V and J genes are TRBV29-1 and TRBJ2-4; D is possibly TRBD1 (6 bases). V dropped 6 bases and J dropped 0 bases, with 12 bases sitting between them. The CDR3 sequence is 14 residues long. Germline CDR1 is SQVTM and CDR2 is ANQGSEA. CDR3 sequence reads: CSVRTVLAKNIQYF. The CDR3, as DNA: TGCAGCGTAAGGACAGTCCTAGCCAAAAACATTCAGTACTTC.

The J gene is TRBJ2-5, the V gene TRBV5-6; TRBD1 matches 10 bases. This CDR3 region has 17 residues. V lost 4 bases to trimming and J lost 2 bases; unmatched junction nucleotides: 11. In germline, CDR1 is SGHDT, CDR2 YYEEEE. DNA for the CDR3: TGTGCCAGCAGCAATACCCGGGACAGGGGAAGGCAAGAGACCCAGTACTTC. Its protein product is CASSNTRDRGRQETQYF.

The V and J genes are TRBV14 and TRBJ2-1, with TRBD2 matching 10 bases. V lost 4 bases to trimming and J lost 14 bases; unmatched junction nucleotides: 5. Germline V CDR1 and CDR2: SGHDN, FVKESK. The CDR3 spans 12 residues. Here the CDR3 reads CASSLSGRVKFF. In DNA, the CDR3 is TGTGCCAGCAGCCTAAGCGGGAGGGTTAAGTTCTTC. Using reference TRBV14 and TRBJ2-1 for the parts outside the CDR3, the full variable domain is EAGVTQFPSHSVIEKGQTVTLRCDPISGHDNLYWYRRVMGKEIKFLLHFVKESKQDESGMPNNRFLAERTGGTYSTLKVQPAELEDSGVYFCASSLSGRVKFFGPGTRLTVL.

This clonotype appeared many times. The CDR3 region has the DNA TGTGCCACCAGCGTCGACTACATAACCGGGGAGCTGTTTTTT. The encoded protein is CATSVDYITGELFF. The V and J genes are TRBV15 and TRBJ2-2; TRBD2 is a possible D gene (5 bases). The length of the CDR3 is 14 residues. Germline lookup yields CDR1 LNHNV and CDR2 YYDKDF (reference sequence). Trimming left V 5 bases short and J 5 bases short, with 12 bases between.